The rows below give T cell receptor beta chains drawn from one sample of a study of STAT3 mutations in large granular lymphocyte leukemia. The method was immunoSEQ multiplex PCR; TCRdb's version includes in-frame clones alone and lacks a portion of them. The sample has about 42,000 clones; 80% to 85% are singletons. Sequenced: PBMCs. These receptors were obtained from a human donor with T large granular lymphocyte leukemia. Some clones in this sample may be carry-over from other donors' samples. CDR3s include the opening cysteine and the closing phenylalanine or tryptophan. The order of the fields is CDR3 length, J gene, clone size, D gene, V gene, CDR3 DNA, CDR3 protein. The D gene is left open where the match is weak. Only some rows state a clone size, as once, few, many or a class for expanded clones.

length: 14
J: TRBJ2-1
size: NA
D: NA
V: TRBV5-1
DNA: TGCGCCAGCAGCTTGGATGTCCTGATCAATGAGCAGTTCTTC
CDR3: CASSLDVLINEQFF

length: 13
J: TRBJ2-5
size: NA
D: NA
V: TRBV29-1
DNA: TGCAGCGTTGGATCCTACGGGGGAGAGACCCAGTACTTC
CDR3: CSVGSYGGETQYF

length: 13
J: TRBJ1-5
size: once
D: NA
V: TRBV5-1
DNA: TGCGCCAGCAGCTTGGAGGCGGGTCAGCCCCAGCATTTT
CDR3: CASSLEAGQPQHF

length: 16
J: TRBJ1-4
size: once
D: NA
V: TRBV4-1
DNA: TGCGCCAGCAGCCAGACGGGTGGCACCACTGGGGAAAAACTGTTTTTT
CDR3: CASSQTGGTTGEKLFF

length: 13
J: TRBJ1-2
size: few
D: NA
V: TRBV6-6
DNA: TGTGCCAGCAGTCACGGGGACAACTATGGCTACACCTTC
CDR3: CASSHGDNYGYTF

length: 16
J: TRBJ2-5
size: NA
D: NA
V: TRBV5-6
DNA: TGTGCCAGCAGCACACCTTCTGGGGGGCGCCAAGAGACCCAGTACTTC
CDR3: CASSTPSGGRQETQYF

length: 14
J: TRBJ1-5
size: few
D: NA
V: TRBV5-1
DNA: TGCGCCAGCAGCTTGGGCGAGGAGGACCGGATGGGGCATTTT
CDR3: CASSLGEEDRMGHF

length: 14
J: TRBJ2-7
size: NA
D: NA
V: TRBV6-6
DNA: TGTGCCAGCAGTTACGAGCTGGGGGCCTACGAGCAGTACTTC
CDR3: CASSYELGAYEQYF

length: 12
J: TRBJ1-5
size: NA
D: NA
V: TRBV29-1
DNA: TGCAGCGTTGTTTCCAGGGACCAGCCCCAGCATTTT
CDR3: CSVVSRDQPQHF

length: 14
J: TRBJ1-6
size: NA
D: NA
V: TRBV5-4
DNA: TGTGCCAGCAGACTGTGGGCCAATAATTCACCCCTCCACTTT
CDR3: CASRLWANNSPLHF

length: 18
J: TRBJ1-6
size: NA
D: NA
V: TRBV4-1
DNA: TGCGCCAGCAGCCAGGGATATATACACAGGGTGCGTGATTCACCCCTCCACTTT
CDR3: CASSQGYIHRVRDSPLHF

length: 13
J: TRBJ2-3
size: NA
D: NA
V: TRBV10-3
DNA: TGTGCCATCCGGGGCTTTAGCACAGATACGCAGTATTTT
CDR3: CAIRGFSTDTQYF

length: 14
J: TRBJ1-5
size: few
D: NA
V: TRBV19
DNA: TGTGCCAGTATAGAGCACTATAGCAATCAGCCCCAGCATTTT
CDR3: CASIEHYSNQPQHF

length: 15
J: TRBJ1-2
size: NA
D: TRBD1
V: TRBV2
DNA: TGTGCCAGCGTCAGGACAGGACAGAAGAACTATGGCTACACCTTC
CDR3: CASVRTGQKNYGYTF

length: 12
J: TRBJ1-5
size: once
D: TRBD1
V: TRBV15
DNA: TGTGCCACCCAACAGGGGGAGCAGCCCCAGCATTTT
CDR3: CATQQGEQPQHF

length: 14
J: TRBJ1-5
size: NA
D: TRBD1
V: TRBV13
DNA: TGTGCCAGCAGCTTACAGGGGGGCAATCAGCCCCAGCATTTT
CDR3: CASSLQGGNQPQHF

length: 15
J: TRBJ2-1
size: NA
D: TRBD2
V: TRBV7-9
DNA: TGTGCCAGCAGCCCAAGACTAGCGAATTACAATGAGCAGTTCTTC
CDR3: CASSPRLANYNEQFF

length: 14
J: TRBJ2-3
size: NA
D: TRBD1
V: TRBV5-8
DNA: TGTGCCAGCAGGTTTGACAGGGGGACAGATACGCAGTATTTT
CDR3: CASRFDRGTDTQYF

length: 15
J: TRBJ1-3
size: few
D: TRBD1
V: TRBV7-9
DNA: TGTGCCAGCAGCCTACAGGGGGCCTACGGAAACACCATATATTTT
CDR3: CASSLQGAYGNTIYF

length: 15
J: TRBJ2-3
size: NA
D: NA
V: TRBV6-5
DNA: TGTGCCAGCACCCAGGGGGGATCTAGCACAGATACGCAGTATTTT
CDR3: CASTQGGSSTDTQYF

length: 16
J: TRBJ1-1
size: NA
D: TRBD1
V: TRBV28
DNA: TGTGCCAGCAGTTTAATAGCCCAGGGGGGAAACACTGAAGCTTTCTTT
CDR3: CASSLIAQGGNTEAFF

length: 13
J: TRBJ2-5
size: once
D: NA
V: TRBV5-4
DNA: TGTGCCAGCAGCTTGGGGCAGCAAGAGACCCAGTACTTC
CDR3: CASSLGQQETQYF

length: 14
J: TRBJ1-2
size: NA
D: NA
V: TRBV5-1
DNA: TGCGCCAGCAGCTTAGACAGAACTAACTATGGCTACACCTTC
CDR3: CASSLDRTNYGYTF

length: 16
J: TRBJ2-1
size: NA
D: TRBD1
V: TRBV18
DNA: TGTGCCAGCTCACCACCGTCAGGGGGATCCTACAATGAGCAGTTCTTC
CDR3: CASSPPSGGSYNEQFF

length: 16
J: TRBJ2-2
size: few
D: TRBD1
V: TRBV5-6
DNA: TGTGCCAGCAGCCCCAGACAGGGTAGCTACACCGGGGAGCTGTTTTTT
CDR3: CASSPRQGSYTGELFF

length: 18
J: TRBJ1-2
size: NA
D: NA
V: TRBV6-1
DNA: TGTGCCAGCAGTGACTGGCTGGGGATGAAAGTGGTTGGCTATGGCTACACCTTC
CDR3: CASSDWLGMKVVGYGYTF

length: 13
J: TRBJ1-2
size: NA
D: NA
V: TRBV18
DNA: TGTGCCAGCTCGCCGGGGGGGGATCTTGGCTACACCTTC
CDR3: CASSPGGDLGYTF

length: 16
J: TRBJ1-1
size: once
D: NA
V: TRBV7-9
DNA: TGTGCCAGCAGCCCAAAGGCAGGGGTAACTTACACTGAAGCTTTCTTT
CDR3: CASSPKAGVTYTEAFF